The rows below give T cell receptor beta chains drawn from one sample of a study of PD-L1 blockade in urothelial cancer. Data came from immunoSEQ multiplex PCR; TCRdb stores just in-frame clones and leaves some out. The sample includes 30,000 to 40,000 clones, around four fifths of them seen just once. Sample: PBMCs, taken around atezolizumab (anti-PD-L1) treatment. The receptors shown here come from a man older than 75 with urothelial cancer. CDR3s leave out the opening cysteine and the closing phenylalanine or tryptophan. Not all rows give a size; the values are once, few, many and, for expanded clones, a class.

v_call	clone_size	j_call	cdr3_aa
TRBV2	NA	TRBJ1-3	ASRRTGPGNTIY
TRBV11-2	NA	TRBJ2-7	ASSLARGGGYEQY
TRBV19	NA	TRBJ1-5	ASSIGWRGGQPQH
TRBV9	NA	TRBJ1-4	ASSVVAGGNEKLF
TRBV7-2	NA	TRBJ2-7	ASSLFLAGAYEQY
TRBV14	NA	TRBJ2-1	ASSQGRVGYNEQF
TRBV28	NA	TRBJ2-1	ASSLRDTAYNEQF
TRBV15	once	TRBJ1-4	ATSPGTKGGGGEKLF
TRBV28	NA	TRBJ1-3	ASRGRTGGFADTIY
TRBV5-1	NA	TRBJ2-1	ASSLVGGTAYNEQF
TRBV2	NA	TRBJ2-7	ASSLRNELSEQY
TRBV27	few	TRBJ2-2	ASNKAGGPTGELF
TRBV4-3	NA	TRBJ2-3	ASSQGGSTDTQY
TRBV30	NA	TRBJ2-5	AWSVGGAGGRETQY
TRBV7-9	few	TRBJ2-1	ASSLELDNEQF
TRBV19	NA	TRBJ1-2	ASSMESRANYGYT
TRBV5-1	few	TRBJ2-3	ASSLPSGTSDTQY
TRBV27	NA	TRBJ1-5	ASSLRRGEGNQPQH
TRBV15	NA	TRBJ2-5	ATSRGGPETQY